Shown below are 16 T cell receptor beta chains from a single sample sequenced in a study of blood T cells in healthy people across ages. The use of a sample-barcoded 5' primer and a J-beta primer mix characterized a second PCR of about 7 to 12 cycles. TCRdb independently ran MiXCR on the 5' RACE reads; one entry per CDR3 protein. There are 1.5 million to 2 million distinct CDR3 sequences in the sample; 30% to 40% occur only once, and under 25% lies in the top ten. The specimen was blood. These TCRs come from a human donor in good health.

This clonotype has just a few counts. CDR3 DNA sequence: TGTGCCAGCAGCACAGCAGGGGATTGGTCTGGGGCCAACGTCCTGACTTTC. Residues: CASSTAGDWSGANVLTF. The chain couples TRBV13 to TRBJ2-6; a weak D match, TRBD1 (6 bases). The germline V gene has CDR1 PRHDT and CDR2 FYEKMQ (reference sequence). The CDR3 sequence is 17 residues long. The germline V and J ends were trimmed by 5 bases and 1 base, with 15 bases remaining between them.

The chain is built from TRBV4-1 and TRBJ2-1, with 7 bases fitting TRBD2. Trimming at V came to 1 base and at J to 8 bases, leaving 8 bases not matched to a gene. Germline CDR1 is MGHRA and CDR2 is YSYEKL. There are 15 residues in the CDR3. Here the CDR3 DNA reads TGCGCCAGCAGCCAAGTACAGCGGGGTGGGCATGAGCAGTTCTTC. Amino acid sequence: CASSQVQRGGHEQFF.

The V gene is TRBV11-3, the J gene TRBJ2-7; 13 nucleotides match TRBD2. Germline CDR1 and CDR2: SGHNT and YENEEA. The junction had 7 bases not matched to a gene; V was cut back by 5 bases and J by 6 bases. The CDR3 has 15 residues. CDR3: CASSIRTSGGSEQYF. The CDR3, as DNA: TGTGCCAGCAGCATACGGACTAGCGGGGGTTCCGAGCAGTACTTC.

The gene calls are TRBV28 and TRBJ2-7; 13 nucleotides match TRBD2. With V trimmed by 4 bases and J by 5 bases, 8 bases remained unmatched. Germline assignment: CDR1 MDHEN and CDR2 SYDVKM. This CDR3 region has 16 residues. CDR3 loop: CASSSTRLAGGDEQYF. In DNA, the CDR3 is TGTGCCAGCAGTTCCACTCGACTAGCGGGGGGCGACGAGCAGTACTTC. The whole variable domain, filled in from reference TRBV28 and TRBJ2-7, reads DVKVTQSSRYLVKRTGEKVFLECVQDMDHENMFWYRQDPGLGLRLIYFSYDVKMKEKGDIPEGYSVSREKKERFSLILESASTNQTSMYLCASSSTRLAGGDEQYFGPGTRLTVT.

This clonotype has only a few counts. The chain joins TRBV12-3 or TRBV12-4 to TRBJ2-7; TRBD2 matches 10 bases. The V and J ends lost 6 bases and 5 bases, in that order; junction bases with no gene match: 7. There are 14 residues in the CDR3. This CDR3 reads CASSLTSGDDEQYF. The CDR3 DNA follows: TGTGCCAGCAGCTTAACTAGCGGGGACGACGAGCAGTACTTC.

The genes are TRBV6-1 and TRBJ1-2, with D possibly matching TRBD1 (5 bases). The CDR3 consists of 13 residues. Trimming removed 2 bases at V and 5 bases at J, with 9 bases between. Looked up from germline, CDR1 is MNHNS and CDR2 is SASEGT. Here the CDR3 DNA reads TGTGCCAGCAGTGAAAGGACATCGTATGGCTACACCTTC. Translated: CASSERTSYGYTF.

The V and J genes are TRBV7-9 and TRBJ1-5, with TRBD1 as a possible D gene (6 bases). Germline lookup yields CDR1 SEHNR and CDR2 FQNEAQ (reference sequence). Trimming removed 3 bases from V and 5 bases from J, with 11 bases in between. This CDR3 has 14 amino acids. CDR3 protein: CASSFTEGDQPQHF. DNA for the CDR3: TGTGCCAGCAGCTTCACGGAGGGGGATCAGCCCCAGCATTTT.

This clonotype turned up a few times. The V call is TRBV2, the J call TRBJ1-6, with 7 bases lining up with TRBD1. With V trimmed by 7 bases and J by 0 bases, 3 bases remained unmatched. The CDR3 is made up of 15 amino acids. CDR1 and CDR2 from the germline V gene are SNHLY and FYNNEI. CDR3 residues: CASKGDSSYNSPLHF. The CDR3 region has the DNA TGTGCCAGCAAGGGGGACAGCTCCTATAATTCACCCCTCCACTTT.

This chain uses TRBV4-3 with TRBJ2-7, with D possibly being TRBD1 or TRBD2 (6 bases each). V was trimmed by 1 base and J by 2 bases, leaving 15 bases between them. This CDR3 region has 16 residues. Germline V gene lookup returns CDR1 LGHNA and CDR2 YSLEER. The CDR3 sequence: CASSQGGASATYEQYF. The CDR3 region has the DNA TGCGCCAGCAGCCAAGGGGGGGCTAGCGCGACCTACGAGCAGTACTTC.

The genes are TRBV7-2 and TRBJ2-4; 7 nucleotides line up with TRBD1. Germline CDR1 and CDR2: SGHTA and FQGNSA. CDR3 length: 16 residues. V was pared by 5 bases and J by 7 bases, with 14 bases of the junction left unmatched. The CDR3 protein is CTSSAIPDRLANIQYF. CDR3 DNA: TGTACCAGCAGCGCTATCCCGGACAGGTTGGCTAACATTCAGTACTTC.

J is TRBJ2-5 and V is TRBV7-6; TRBD1 aligns across 7 bases. Trimming at V came to 5 bases and at J to 5 bases, leaving 11 bases not matched to a gene. The germline CDR1 and CDR2 sequences are SGHVS and FNYEAQ. CDR3 length: 15 amino acids. The CDR3 region is CASSPNPRGMETQYF. The CDR3 coding sequence is TGTGCCAGCAGCCCCAACCCCAGGGGGATGGAGACCCAGTACTTC.

V gene TRBV12-3 or TRBV12-4 combines with J gene TRBJ2-7, with D unclear. The CDR3 is made up of 12 amino acids. V dropped 5 bases and J dropped 9 bases, with 14 bases sitting between them. The CDR3 DNA reads as TGTGCCAGCAGTCCTTTGCCGATCGTGCAGTACTTC. Translated, it gives CASSPLPIVQYF.

CDR3 bases: TGCATCACTACCTTCTTGATGTGTAACTCCTACAATGAGCAGTTCTTC. Translating gives CITTFLMCNSYNEQFF. V usage is TRBV29-1 and J usage is TRBJ2-1; D unresolved. Germline values: CDR1 SQVTM, CDR2 ANQGSEA. The length of the CDR3 is 16 residues.

The gene calls are TRBV20-1 and TRBJ2-1; 9 bases are a match to TRBD2. The CDR3 loop spans 15 amino acids. V was clipped by 4 bases and J by 5 bases; unmatched bases: 9. Germline assignment: CDR1 DFQATT and CDR2 SNEGSKA (reference sequence). Written as DNA, the CDR3 is TGCAGTGCTATCGGGGGGCTAGCGGGGAACAATGAGCAGTTCTTC. Amino acid sequence: CSAIGGLAGNNEQFF.

This clonotype was observed a handful of times. The chain links TRBV10-3 to TRBJ1-1; 10 bases fit TRBD1. CDR1 and CDR2 (germline): ENHRY, SYGVKD. V shed 7 bases, J shed 2 bases, and the junction held 4 bases outside the gene matches. The CDR3 has 14 residues. CDR3 residues: CAITRDRGNTEAFF. The DNA of the CDR3 is TGTGCCATCACCAGGGACAGGGGAAACACTGAAGCTTTCTTT.

Notes on this clonotype: Mismatch with germline at one junction end may stem from a read error. V gene TRBV12-3 or TRBV12-4 combines with J gene TRBJ2-3; D uncertain. The CDR3 extends over 15 amino acids. CDR3 loop: CASSLDGRSTDAQYF. The CDR3 bases are TGTGCCAGCAGTTTAGATGGGCGGAGCACAGATGCGCAGTATTTT.